This record covers a single TCR beta chain. Its target is unknown. The CDR3 loop spans 13 amino acids. CDR1 is MNHEY and CDR2 is SMNVEV in the germline V gene (reference sequence). Trimming cost V 3 bases and J 2 bases, with 7 bases left between them. The data stem from a study of cytomegalovirus exposure and HLA in healthy donors. Study-wide results and caveats: It was around 160 TCR beta chains that were listed as cytomegalovirus-associated. Most TCR sequences showed up rarely, but some public TCRs showed up in many donors. Reportedly, cytomegalovirus status was diagnosed with high sensitivity and specificity.

Only in-frame clones appear in the TCRdb table, and some are missing; sequencing was by immunoSEQ multiplex PCR. The sample has about 140,000 clones, approximately 87% seen once; the top ten hold 2.5% to 3.5%. The TCR originated in a man younger than 35 in good health and CMV-seronegative. The rearrangement joins TRBV27 to TRBJ2-5; D is ambiguous. Sequenced input: PBMCs. Written as DNA, the CDR3 is TGTGCCAGCAGTTTTCGAGAGCAAGAGACCCAGTACTTC. It specifies CASSFREQETQYF.